What follows are 8 T cell receptor beta chains derived from one specimen sequenced in a study of spatial heterogeneity in lung cancer. As to time point: sample taken at primary tumor resection. These receptors have no identified antigens. Study-wide points: Tumor mutation counts were tracked by expanded intratumoral alpha and beta TCR counts.

Using its own MiXCR run on the 5' RACE reads, TCRdb lists one record per CDR3 protein. The repertoire consists of fewer than 4,000 distinct CDR3 sequences, with approximately 8.8% occurring once and the leading ten covering 28%. Sequencing was performed on lung tumor tissue, taken at surgery. The receptors shown here come from a male donor with early-stage non-small cell lung cancer.

This clonotype is classed as medium-sized (0.01 to 0.1%). With the library built for alpha chains, this beta chain is off target and its frequency is not meaningful. The rearrangement uses TRBV7-9 and TRBJ2-1; 12 positions agree with TRBD2. CDR3 length: 15 residues. Germline-derived CDR1 and CDR2 are SEHNR and FQNEAQ (reference sequence). J was trimmed by 5 bases and V by 4 bases; bases with no gene match: 3. The chain's CDR3 is CASSSLAGGNNEQFF. In nucleotides, the CDR3 is TGTGCCAGCAGCTCTCTAGCGGGGGGGAACAATGAGCAGTTCTTC. The whole variable domain, remainder taken from reference TRBV7-9 and TRBJ2-1, is DTGVSQNPRHKITKRGQNVTFRCDPISEHNRLYWYRQTLGQGPEFLTYFQNEAQLEKSRLLSDRFSAERPKGSFSTLEIQRTEQGDSAMYLCASSSLAGGNNEQFFGPGTRLTVL.

This clonotype turned up a few times. This beta chain represents an off-target read in a library built for alpha chains; its size is of limited meaning. The chain carries TRBV6-2 or TRBV6-3 and TRBJ2-7; TRBD2 matches 11 bases. Per germline, CDR1 MNHEY and CDR2 SVGEGT. The length of the CDR3 is 16 residues. The junction had 10 bases not matched to a gene; V was cut back by 6 bases and J by 3 bases. CDR3 protein: CASSDARLAGNYEQYF. The CDR3 nucleotides read TGTGCCAGCAGCGACGCCCGACTAGCGGGAAACTACGAGCAGTACTTC.

This clonotype turned up a few times. Because the library targeted alpha chains, this beta chain is an off-target read whose size means little. The CDR3: CASSLWAGETQYF. The DNA of the CDR3 is TGTGCCAGCAGCTTATGGGCGGGAGAGACCCAGTACTTC. The chain has TRBV7-3 and TRBJ2-5, with D possibly matching TRBD2 (5 bases). This CDR3 is built from 13 residues. Per germline, CDR1 SGHTA and CDR2 FQGTGA. V was clipped by 2 bases and J by 4 bases, with 8 bases between them.

This clonotype rates as medium-sized. This beta chain slipped into a library made for alpha chains as a stray read, so its size is not meaningful. The chain carries TRBV28 and TRBJ1-2, with no clear D. The germline gives CDR1 MDHEN, CDR2 SYDVKM. CDR3 length equals 12 residues. V lost 5 bases, J lost 5 bases, and 9 bases lay in between. The CDR3 spells CASSPRRYGYTF. Written as DNA, the CDR3 is TGTGCCAGCAGTCCGCGTCGGTATGGCTACACCTTC.

This clonotype has at least ten counts. Because this beta chain is a stray read in a library intended to capture alpha chains, its abundance should not be given much weight. V is TRBV7-8 and J is TRBJ2-5; 8 bases are shared with TRBD1. CDR1 is SGHVS and CDR2 is FQNEAQ in the germline V gene. This CDR3 contains 15 residues. The J segment lost 5 bases and the V segment lost 2 bases, leaving 7 bases of the junction unmatched. CDR3 in amino acids: CASSLSLNRGETQYF. The DNA for the CDR3 is TGTGCCAGCAGCTTATCCCTGAACAGGGGGGAGACCCAGTACTTC.

By share of the sample, this clonotype is medium-sized. Since the library was made to target alpha chains, this beta chain is a stray read and its abundance is not meaningful. This chain links TRBV5-1 with TRBJ1-4; D is perhaps TRBD1 (5 bases). V shed 3 bases and J shed 0 bases, with 12 bases lying between them. The germline CDR1 and CDR2 sequences are SGHRS and YFSETQ. The CDR3 consists of 16 residues. In nucleotides, the CDR3 is TGCGCCAGCAGCTCGTACCGGGGCCCAACTAATGAAAAACTGTTTTTT. Amino acids: CASSSYRGPTNEKLFF.

To note about this clonotype: The size of this beta chain means little, since it is a stray read in a library made for alpha chains. This chain links TRBV11-2 with TRBJ2-1, with TRBD2 matching over 10 bases. V lost 5 bases and J lost 2; bases outside the gene matches: 6. In germline, CDR1 is SGHAT, CDR2 FQNNGV. The CDR3 length is 16 residues. The DNA of the CDR3 is TGTGCCAGCAGCGACAGTAGCGGGGGGCCCTACAATGAGCAGTTCTTC. Its translation is CASSDSSGGPYNEQFF.

By frequency in the sample, this clonotype is medium-sized. This beta chain is an unintended read in a library built for alpha chains; its size means little. This chain connects TRBV7-2 to TRBJ2-7; the match to TRBD1 covers 8 bases. The CDR3 covers 18 residues. Germline CDR1 and CDR2: SGHTA and FQGNSA. Trimming took 5 bases from V and 4 from J; bases not matched to a gene: 19. CDR3 nucleotide sequence: TGTGCCAGCAGCGTAATACTCACCGGGACAGGAGGTAGATACGAGCAGTACTTC. It specifies CASSVILTGTGGRYEQYF.